A single sample is the source of the 2 T cell receptor beta chains below, sequenced in a study of lymphopenia after photon versus proton radiotherapy (dated by TCRdb to the late 2010s). Libraries were made using the immunoSEQ multiplex PCR assay. Imported from immuneACCESS, the table was reduced by TCRdb to in-frame sequences with V and J called. These copies leave out some clones; in studies compared against another copy, an unresolved V gene accounts for under half, and the cause of the remainder is not known. The table for this sample lists around 160,000 clones; approximately 90% of them were counted only once. The ten largest clones add up to about 4.7% of the sample. This material consisted of peripheral blood, taken from a patient treated with photon-based radiotherapy. These receptor sequences come from a man aged 50 to 60 with gastric cancer.

With regard to this clone: Germline is not matched at one junction end, which may reflect a read error. The chain uses TRBV2 and TRBJ2-1; 7 bases map to TRBD2. This CDR3 contains 14 residues. Germline V gene lookup returns CDR1 SNHLY and CDR2 FYNNEI. As DNA, the CDR3 is TGTGCCAGCAGAGAAGGACTAGTCTACAATGAGCAGTTCTTC. It codes for CASREGLVYNEQFF.

The chain links TRBV7-9 to TRBJ1-2, with TRBD1 as a possible D gene (5 bases). The ends were cut back, 5 bases at V and 2 bases at J, with 18 bases in the middle. Germline CDR1 SEHNR, CDR2 FQNEAQ (reference sequence). The length of the CDR3 is 16 residues. In DNA form, the CDR3 reads TGTGCCAGCAGCCTAGTAGGGGACCCGGGGAACTATGGCTACACCTTC. Protein product: CASSLVGDPGNYGYTF.